This TCR beta chain was captured by sequencing in a study of shared clonotypes between healthy human individuals. Overall study context: There were three CD4 naive, three CD4 memory, two CD8 naive and one CD8 memory plates per donor.

The naive CD8 subset, CD45RO-negative cells positively selected for CCR7, excluded terminally differentiated effector memory CD45RA+ cells. Germline assignment: CDR1 MNHEY and CDR2 SMNVEV (reference sequence). V was clipped by 5 bases and J by 4 bases; unmatched bases: 12. The CDR3 length is 17 residues. The assay was carried out at the deep level. Sorted-subset replicate PCRs used around 220 ng DNA, approximately 33,000 T cell genomes. Sequencing used immunoSEQ multiplex PCR; TCRdb keeps in-frame clones, though not all of them. The sample records about 2 million clones, roughly 94% being singletons. This sequence originates from a young man in good health. The chain has TRBV27 and TRBJ1-2; 11 positions match TRBD1. The sequencing sample was made of naive CD8+ T cells sorted from blood. CDR3 in amino acids: CASSASEGDRGSYGYTF. CDR3 nucleotide sequence: TGTGCCAGCAGTGCGAGCGAAGGGGACAGGGGGAGCTATGGCTACACCTTC.